This T cell receptor (beta chain) was captured in a study of blood T cell repertoires in COVID-19 (dated by TCRdb to 2020 to 2022). For the study in its entirety: Collaborator samples came from the United States, Italy and Spain and covered acute and convalescent phases of COVID-19. The prospective study material was composed of cDNA or gDNA derived from T cells, B-cell-depleted T cells, or PBMCs. Deeply sampled blood TCRbeta repertoires from subjects exposed to, actively infected with, or recovered from COVID-19 were included in the dataset. The repertoires were released in a freely available public database meant as a resource for research on the immune response to SARS-CoV-2. The samples were drawn from the first 160 participants of the ongoing ImmuneRACE study and from 950 to 1,500 subjects provided by 6 global collaborators. A de-identified subject ID, COVID-19 status, age in years and sex were almost always included in the sample metadata. Where HLA class I and class II types were available, the types were taken from metadata supplied by the sample provider, not from assay-based typing. The study at large found these results: The amount of clinical and demographic metadata varied by source and participant and was provided uncurated.

A note on this clone: Its antigen remains unidentified. No much larger clonotype is one base removed from it; base qualities were not supplied.

From the cysteine up to the phenylalanine, the CDR3 has a length of 15 residues. Of all the DNA, just the CDR3 is kept, 45 bases in frame from base 1. CDR1 LGHNA and CDR2 YNFKEQ were looked up in the germline V gene. V is pruned by 0 bases and J by 7 bases, leaving 3 bases of the junction without a gene match. The collaborating institutions used their own protocols to collect whole blood in K2EDTA tubes. Collaborator samples were shipped for TCRbeta analysis as frozen whole blood, isolated PBMCs, or DNA extracted from either sample type. TCRbeta CDR3 regions were amplified from genomic DNA using the immunoSEQ Assay, a bias-controlled multiplex PCR. For the original study's pipeline: Nucleated cell counts per sample were estimated from amplification of reference gene primers within the assay. To quantify the absolute abundance of each unique TCRbeta CDR3 rearrangement, sequence reads were collapsed and filtered. For each sample, productive Simpson clonality was calculated by taking the square root of Simpson's diversity index across productive rearrangements. The table comes from immuneACCESS by way of TCRdb, which keeps in-frame sequences with V and J called. Part of the clones is missing from these tables; in studies checked, under half for an unresolved V gene and the rest for unknown reasons. For V, J and clone size, that table is used; D and trimming come from the DNA. For this sample there are roughly 140,000 clones; less than 85% appear just once. About 5.8% of the sample goes to the ten largest clones.

This clonotype was sampled from a human donor in a cohort sampled during active COVID-19. The V and J segments used are TRBV4-2 and TRBJ2-2, and 9 junctional nucleotides match TRBD1. The specimen sequenced was peripheral blood. The CDR3 region has the sequence CASSQEQGAGGELFF. The DNA is as follows: TGTGCCAGCAGCCAAGAACAGGGGGCGGGCGGGGAGCTGTTTTTT.